A single sample gave rise to the 20 T cell receptor beta chains below, sequenced in a study of T cells in Graves' hyperthyroidism and ophthalmopathy. RNA transcripts yielded amplified TCR beta CDR3 regions. With the HTBI primer set, the TCR CDR3 went through a first round of RT-PCR. TCRdb reprocessed the multiplex PCR reads via MiXCR and lists one record per CDR3 protein. The sample holds 310,000 or so distinct CDR3 sequences, around 15% seen once. The sample consisted of blood. The receptors come from a woman between 55 and 75 years old with Graves' ophthalmopathy.

The chain employs TRBV20-1 and TRBJ2-1, with TRBD1 as a possible D gene (5 bases). Germline V gene sequence: CDR1 DFQATT, CDR2 SNEGSKA (reference sequence). V lost 3 bases and J lost 1, with 10 bases in between. The CDR3 contains 14 residues. The CDR3 nucleotides are TGCAGTGCTAGTTCTAGGGGTTCCTACAATGAGCAGTTCTTC. It specifies CSASSRGSYNEQFF.

This clonotype came up many times. The chain joins TRBV7-8 to TRBJ2-6; TRBD2 is a possible D gene (5 bases). With 5 bases removed from V and 0 bases from J, the gap between germline ends came to 17 bases. Germline V CDR1 and CDR2: SGHVS, FQNEAQ. The CDR3 extends over 18 amino acids. CDR3 sequence (DNA): TGTGCCAGCAGCCTAAATGTAATGAGGGACTCTGGGGCCAACGTCCTGACTTTC. It is translated as CASSLNVMRDSGANVLTF.

This clonotype occurred a few times. The rearrangement links TRBV25-1 to TRBJ2-3, with D hard to call. The germline CDR1 and CDR2 sequences are MGHDK and SYGVNS. The germline V and J ends were trimmed by 5 bases and 5 bases, with 8 bases remaining between them. This CDR3 has 12 amino acids. CDR3 sequence (DNA): TGTGCCAGCAGTACCGGAATAGATACGCAGTATTTT. Its protein is CASSTGIDTQYF.

This clonotype occurred a few times. The V and J genes are TRBV5-6 and TRBJ1-2, with 9 bases identical to TRBD1. V shed 4 bases, J shed 8 bases, and the junction held 6 bases outside the gene matches. This CDR3 region has 13 residues. CDR1 SGHDT and CDR2 YYEEEE come from the germline V gene. The CDR3 nucleotides are TGTGCCAGCAGCGCGGACAGGGGAGACGGCTACACCTTC. It translates to CASSADRGDGYTF.

This clonotype turned up a few times. The V call is TRBV20-1, the J call TRBJ1-2; 7 nucleotides align to TRBD1. J was trimmed by 8 bases and V by 0 bases; bases with no gene match: 9. This CDR3 has 14 residues. Germline CDR1 is DFQATT and CDR2 is SNEGSKA (reference sequence). CDR3 region: CSARDRMRGGGYTF. The CDR3 DNA is TGCAGTGCTAGAGATCGAATGCGAGGGGGCGGCTACACCTTC.

This clonotype was detected many times. The chain has TRBV12-3 or TRBV12-4 and TRBJ1-5; 8 bases fit TRBD1. Germline trimming cut 5 bases from V and 0 bases from J; bases unmatched to any gene: 0. The CDR3 extends over 14 amino acids. The DNA for the CDR3 is TGTGCCAGCAGTGACAGGGGTAGCAATCAGCCCCAGCATTTT. Protein product: CASSDRGSNQPQHF.

This clonotype was seen at least ten times. The genes are TRBV20-1 and TRBJ1-5; no definite D call. The CDR3 consists of 14 residues. The V gene's germline CDR1 is DFQATT and CDR2 SNEGSKA (reference sequence). The V end lost 0 bases, the J end lost 0 bases, and 6 bases lay between the germline ends. The CDR3 DNA sequence: TGCAGTGCTAGAGATCGACTTAGCAATCAGCCCCAGCATTTT. Residues: CSARDRLSNQPQHF.

This clonotype was recorded many times. CDR3 in amino acids: CAWSDNRGRVSETQYF. The CDR3 DNA is TGTGCCTGGAGTGATAACAGGGGGCGGGTGTCGGAGACCCAGTACTTC. The V and J genes are TRBV30 and TRBJ2-5; 9 nucleotides agree with TRBD1. The CDR3 has 16 residues. The V segment lost 1 base and the J segment 5 bases; nucleotides outside the gene matches: 11. The germline CDR1 and CDR2 sequences are GTSNPN and SVGIG (reference sequence).

A few counts support this clonotype. The genes are TRBV11-2 and TRBJ2-1; 8 nucleotides line up with TRBD1. Germline V gene lookup returns CDR1 SGHAT and CDR2 FQNNGV. The V and J ends lost 4 bases and 7 bases, in that order; junction bases with no gene match: 9. The CDR3 runs to 15 residues. The CDR3 DNA reads TGTGCCAGCAGCTCATTGCTCACAGGGGGAAATGAGCAGTTCTTC. This translates into CASSSLLTGGNEQFF.

This clonotype was seen at least ten times. This sequence joins TRBV9 and TRBJ2-7, with D maybe TRBD2 (7 bases). Between the trimmed V and J ends, which lost 4 bases and 7 bases, there was a span of 18 bases. There are 14 residues in the CDR3. Germline loops: CDR1 SGDLS, CDR2 YYNGEE. In DNA, the CDR3 is TGTGCCAGCAGCCCTTCCCGGGGGGCTGGGGAGCAGTACTTC. Translated: CASSPSRGAGEQYF.

This clonotype has ten or more counts. This chain joins TRBV3-1 and TRBJ1-2, with D maybe TRBD1 (6 bases). V dropped 0 bases and J dropped 5 bases, with 13 bases sitting between them. The germline V gene has CDR1 LGHDT and CDR2 YNNKEL (reference sequence). This CDR3 has 15 residues. CDR3 nucleotides: TGTGCCAGCAGCCAAGATCTCAGGGGAGGTTATGGCTACACCTTC. It yields the protein CASSQDLRGGYGYTF.

As concerns this clonotype: Being one base from a much bigger clone, this may be a read error. The chain joins TRBV20-1 to TRBJ2-3; the match to TRBD2 covers 9 bases. J gave up 1 base and V 1 base, and 3 bases lay outside the gene matches. Germline CDR1 and CDR2: DFQATT and SNEGSKA (reference sequence). The CDR3 spans 15 residues. The CDR3 DNA reads as TGCAGTGCTAGAGGGGCTAGCGGGGGCACAGATACGCAGTATTTT. This translates into CSARGASGGTDTQYF.

The chain joins TRBV28 to TRBJ1-2; D gene uncertain. The CDR3 is made up of 11 amino acids. Trimming took off 6 bases at V and 3 bases at J, with 5 bases between the two ends. CDR1 MDHEN and CDR2 SYDVKM come from the germline V gene. CDR3 in DNA: TGTGCCAGCAGGCCCGACTATGGCTACACCTTC. Translation gives CASRPDYGYTF.

This chain uses TRBV20-1 with TRBJ1-2; D not certain. Trimming stripped 1 base from V and 0 bases from J, with 18 bases between. This CDR3 is built from 17 residues. The germline V gene encodes CDR1 DFQATT and CDR2 SNEGSKA (reference sequence). CDR3 coding DNA: TGCAGTGCTAGAGTTAGTCATAATCAACTGTCTAACTATGGCTACACCTTC. Its translation is CSARVSHNQLSNYGYTF.

This clonotype was seen many times. The V and J genes are TRBV7-2 and TRBJ2-3; 9 nucleotides match TRBD2. This CDR3 has 17 residues. CDR1 SGHTA and CDR2 FQGNSA come from the germline V gene. The V gene end was trimmed by 5 bases and the J gene end by 7 bases; junction bases not matched to a gene: 16. DNA of the CDR3: TGTGCCAGCAGCCGATTTGCGGGGGGGCCTCAGAGCTATACGCAGTATTTT. Amino acid sequence: CASSRFAGGPQSYTQYF. Looking up the rest from reference TRBV7-2 and TRBJ2-3 gives the full variable domain: GAGVSQSPSNKVTEKGKDVELRCDPISGHTALYWYRQSLGQGLEFLIYFQGNSAPDKSGLPSDRFSAERTGGSVSTLTIQRTQQEDSAVYLCASSRFAGGPQSYTQYFGPGTRLTVL.

J is TRBJ2-3 and V is TRBV20-1, with 10 bases matching TRBD1. Germline trimming cut 6 bases from V and 3 bases from J; bases unmatched to any gene: 9. This CDR3 is 15 amino acids long. The germline gives CDR1 DFQATT, CDR2 SNEGSKA (reference sequence). CDR3 sequence reads: CSAETGGGRTDTQYF. In DNA, the CDR3 is TGCAGTGCGGAGACAGGGGGCGGACGGACAGATACGCAGTATTTT.

V gene TRBV5-1 combines with J gene TRBJ2-5; either TRBD1 or TRBD2 may supply D (5 bases each). This CDR3 contains 14 residues. V lost 1 base to trimming and J lost 4 bases, with 11 bases between them. Germline values: CDR1 SGHRS, CDR2 YFSETQ. The CDR3 loop is CASSLSPGTETQYF. Written as DNA, the CDR3 is TGCGCCAGCAGCTTGTCGCCGGGGACAGAGACCCAGTACTTC.

In its sample, this clonotype was seen many times. The V and J genes are TRBV6-1 and TRBJ1-1; no definite D call. Trimming left V 10 bases short and J 2 bases short, with 11 bases between. Looked up from germline, CDR1 is MNHNS and CDR2 is SASEGT. This CDR3 contains 12 residues. DNA of the CDR3: TGTGCCACCCACCGAATAAACACTGAAGCTTTCTTT. Residues: CATHRINTEAFF.

This chain uses TRBV5-4 with TRBJ2-5; 10 bases map to TRBD1. Germline values: CDR1 SGHNT, CDR2 YYREEE (reference sequence). The CDR3 has 16 amino acids. Unmatched junction bases numbered 9, after V lost 2 bases and J lost 5 bases. CDR3 coding DNA: TGTGCCAGCAGCTTTTGGTCGACAGGGGGCGGGGAGACCCAGTACTTC. As protein: CASSFWSTGGGETQYF. The full variable domain, with the rest looked up from reference TRBV5-4 and TRBJ2-5, is ETGVTQSPTHLIKTRGQQVTLRCSSQSGHNTVSWYQQALGQGPQFIFQYYREEENGRGNFPPRFSGLQFPNYSSELNVNALELDDSALYLCASSFWSTGGGETQYFGPGTRLLVL.

This clonotype was counted between two and nine times. The junction shows a germline mismatch at one end, possibly a read error. The J gene is TRBJ2-1, the V gene TRBV28; 8 bases fit TRBD2. CDR3 length: 15 amino acids. Germline CDR1 reads MDHEN; CDR2 reads SYDVKM. CDR3 in DNA: TGTGTCAGCAGGAGGACTAGCAGGAGGTTAGATGAGCAGTTCTTC. Translating it yields CVSRRTSRRLDEQFF.